The clone carrying this T cell receptor (beta chain) turned up a few times. Its antigen is as yet unknown. This entry comes from a study of beta chain features in type 1 diabetes. Study summary: All of the samples together had some 110 million sorted cells examined.

Expressed TCRB transcripts were sequenced because the isolated RNA had all been reverse transcribed beforehand. Reads from naive, central memory and regulatory T cell samples averaged about 3.57 million. The repertoire was sequenced with immunoSEQ multiplex PCR; TCRdb's copy has only in-frame clones and lacks some. The sample shows about 620,000 clones, roughly a sixth of them seen only once. Study findings and constraints: Naive, central memory and regulatory TCRB repertoires appeared more similar among patients than healthy donors. Resolution of whether HLA type affects TCRB rearrangement was not achieved here.

The source material was naive CD4+ T cells from blood. This receptor was identified in a young man in good health.

In DNA, the CDR3 is TGCGCCAGCAGCTTGGGGACAGGGGGCACTGAAGCTTTCTTT. Its translation: CASSLGTGGTEAFF. This rearrangement joins TRBV5-1 to TRBJ1-1; TRBD1 matches at 10 bases. The length of the CDR3 is 14 residues. Germline CDR1 SGHRS, CDR2 YFSETQ. The J segment lost 4 bases and the V segment lost 0 bases, leaving 0 bases of the junction unmatched.